The 18 T cell receptor beta chains below were found in one sample sequenced in a study of a mutant IDH1 vaccine in newly diagnosed glioma (dated by TCRdb to the early 2020s). The library was obtained by the immunoSEQ multiplex PCR assay. The source is immuneACCESS, and TCRdb retained only in-frame sequences with V and J called. Part of the clones is not carried over; for the studies checked, unresolved V genes explain less than half of this, and the remainder is unexplained. The sample yields approximately 60,000 clones; roughly 87% were counted once. The ten largest clones capture around 3.5% of the sample. In the paper's terms, the time point label means: week 47, end of study. Each vaccine dose was 300 ug of a 20-mer mutant IDH1 peptide in Montanide, given subcutaneously with topical imiquimod. Their specific antigens are unknown. The sample here was PBMCs, taken from a glioma patient whose treatment included an IDH1 peptide vaccine. These TCRs come from a woman aged 45 to 65 with glioma.

V gene TRBV18 combines with J gene TRBJ1-1, with 10 positions matching TRBD1. V was clipped by 5 bases and J by 7 bases; unmatched bases: 7. The CDR3 has 14 residues. Per germline, CDR1 KGHSH and CDR2 LQKENI. The CDR3 DNA follows: TGTGCCAGCTCAGGAGGGGACAGGGGCTTTGAAGCTTTCTTT. Its translation: CASSGGDRGFEAFF.

The count of this clone is one. The genes are TRBV7-3 and TRBJ1-1; D possibly corresponds to TRBD1 (5 bases). Trimming pared 2 bases from V and 5 bases from J, leaving 30 bases between. CDR1 and CDR2 (germline): SGHTA, FQGTGA. This CDR3 comprises 20 residues. This chain's CDR3 is CASSLFKSAWAERGKTEAFF. DNA for the CDR3: TGTGCCAGCAGCTTATTCAAGTCTGCGTGGGCCGAACGGGGGAAGACTGAAGCTTTCTTT.

This chain connects TRBV2 to TRBJ2-1; D may correspond to TRBD1 or TRBD2 (5 bases each). V was cut by 6 bases and J by 10 bases, with 16 bases left in between. The CDR3 covers 13 residues. Germline values: CDR1 SNHLY, CDR2 FYNNEI. CDR3 nucleotide sequence: TGTGCCAGCAGGGGGGAAGGTTTGGGAGAGCAGTTCTTC. This gives the protein CASRGEGLGEQFF.

A single count supports this clone. The chain has TRBV10-2 and TRBJ2-7; 8 bases fit TRBD1. From germline, CDR1 is WSHSY and CDR2 SAAADI. The CDR3 spans 16 residues. After removal of 4 bases from V and 2 bases from J, the junction contained 10 bases not matched to a gene. CDR3 residues: CASSATKDRAAYEQYF. In DNA, the CDR3 is TGCGCCAGCAGTGCGACAAAGGACAGGGCGGCCTACGAGCAGTACTTC.

The rearrangement uses TRBV14 and TRBJ1-2; D gene uncertain. V lost 1 base and J 8 bases, leaving 11 bases between the germline ends. The CDR3 spans 13 residues. Germline V lookup: CDR1 SGHDN, CDR2 FVKESK. CDR3 nucleotides: TGTGCCAGCAGCCAAGGGTTTAAGTGGGGCTACACCTTC. It encodes CASSQGFKWGYTF.

V and J are TRBV5-8 and TRBJ1-5, with D unresolved. V gave up 0 bases and J gave up 6 bases, with 7 bases separating them. This CDR3 is built from 13 residues. The germline gives CDR1 SGHTS, CDR2 YDEGEE. The CDR3 sequence: CASSLERTQPQHF. As DNA, the CDR3 is TGTGCCAGCAGCTTGGAAAGGACTCAGCCCCAGCATTTT.

The V call is TRBV7-9, the J call TRBJ1-5; TRBD1 matches at 8 bases. The CDR3 is made up of 18 amino acids. V lost 1 base and J lost 1; bases outside the gene matches: 9. The germline gives CDR1 SEHNR, CDR2 FQNEAQ (reference sequence). The CDR3 reads CASSLGQGAGASNQPQHF. The CDR3 DNA reads TGTGCCAGCAGCTTAGGGCAGGGGGCTGGGGCAAGCAATCAGCCCCAGCATTTT.

The chain joins TRBV6-5 to TRBJ1-3; possible D gene TRBD1, 5 bases. V was pared by 0 bases and J by 7 bases, with 16 bases between. Germline lookup yields CDR1 MNHEY and CDR2 SVGAGI. The CDR3 loop spans 16 amino acids. In DNA, the CDR3 is TGTGCCAGCAGTTACTCGGGGGGTGGGGAGCGTAACACCATATATTTT. Its translation is CASSYSGGGERNTIYF.

The CDR3 DNA follows: TGTGCCAGCAGCCGTGACCGGGACAGGATACTAGCCAAAAACATTCAGTACTTC. This codes for CASSRDRDRILAKNIQYF. This sequence joins TRBV9 and TRBJ2-4; 8 bases are shared with TRBD1. V gave up 4 bases and J gave up 0 bases; unmatched junction bases: 12. The CDR3 has 18 amino acids. CDR1 and CDR2 (germline): SGDLS, YYNGEE.

The rearrangement uses TRBV5-1 and TRBJ2-2; 9 positions agree with TRBD1. Germline V CDR1 and CDR2: SGHRS, YFSETQ. The CDR3 sequence is 18 residues long. J was trimmed by 2 bases and V by 4 bases; bases with no gene match: 12. CDR3 DNA: TGCGCCAGCAGCCTAAGAGACCGGACAGGGGCCAACACCGGGGAGCTGTTTTTT. It yields the protein CASSLRDRTGANTGELFF.

The CDR3 spells CASSWSQGGASYEQYF. Written as DNA, the CDR3 is TGTGCCAGCAGCTGGTCCCAAGGGGGGGCCTCCTACGAGCAGTACTTC. The J gene is TRBJ2-7, the V gene TRBV5-5; D perhaps matches TRBD2 (7 bases). The ends were cut back, 3 bases at V and 0 bases at J, with 16 bases in the middle. Looked up from germline, CDR1 is SGHKS and CDR2 is YYEKEE (reference sequence). The CDR3 covers 16 residues.

The V gene is TRBV27, the J gene TRBJ1-6; perhaps TRBD1 as D (6 bases). Trimming cost V 8 bases and J 7 bases, with 18 bases left between them. The CDR3 consists of 15 residues. Germline CDR1 is MNHEY and CDR2 is SMNVEV (reference sequence). The CDR3 protein is CASGTGGASNSPLHF. CDR3 nucleotides: TGTGCCAGCGGGACGGGGGGGGCTTCGAATTCACCCCTCCACTTT.

J is TRBJ1-2 and V is TRBV5-1; TRBD1 aligns across 7 bases. The trim removed 4 bases at V and 8 bases at J, leaving 11 bases unmatched. CDR1 and CDR2 (germline): SGHRS, YFSETQ. The CDR3 loop spans 14 amino acids. CDR3 coding DNA: TGCGCCAGCAGCAGCGAAGGAGGGGGCTGGGGCTACACCTTC. Encoded protein: CASSSEGGGWGYTF.

The rearrangement joins TRBV28 to TRBJ2-7; D is ambiguous. There are 12 residues in the CDR3. The V end lost 1 base, the J end lost 4 bases, and 5 bases lay between the germline ends. From germline, CDR1 is MDHEN and CDR2 SYDVKM. CDR3 amino acids: CASSLLGYEQYF. Written as DNA, the CDR3 is TGTGCCAGCAGTTTATTAGGATACGAGCAGTACTTC.

This clone came up a few times. The V gene is TRBV30, the J gene TRBJ1-6, with TRBD1 matching 10 bases. Unmatched junction bases numbered 10, after V lost 8 bases and J lost 12 bases. Germline CDR1 and CDR2: GTSNPN and SVGIG (reference sequence). This CDR3 contains 13 residues. The CDR3 region has the DNA TGTGCCGGACGGACAGGGGGTATTCAACCCCTCCACTTT. It yields the protein CAGRTGGIQPLHF.

The chain recombines TRBV27 with TRBJ1-4; weak D call: TRBD1 (5 bases). Trimming stripped 6 bases from V and 0 bases from J, with 14 bases between. Germline loops: CDR1 MNHEY, CDR2 SMNVEV (reference sequence). There are 16 residues in the CDR3. DNA for the CDR3: TGTGCCAGCAGGGACAATCCCACCGCAACTAATGAAAAACTGTTTTTT. Protein: CASRDNPTATNEKLFF.

This chain connects TRBV19 to TRBJ2-5; no definite D call. Germline CDR1 reads LNHDA; CDR2 reads SQIVND (reference sequence). This CDR3 is 14 amino acids long. Trimming removed 2 bases at V and 0 bases at J, with 7 bases between. This CDR3 is CASSIHQNQETQYF. CDR3 DNA: TGTGCCAGTAGTATACATCAGAACCAAGAGACCCAGTACTTC.

V and J are TRBV30 and TRBJ2-7; 7 bases are a match to TRBD1. Germline CDR1 GTSNPN, CDR2 SVGIG (reference sequence). The length of the CDR3 is 15 residues. Trimming at V came to 1 base and at J to 0 bases, leaving 6 bases not matched to a gene. The CDR3, as DNA: TGTGCCTGGAGTGGGGTGACAGGGCGCTCCTACGAGCAGTACTTC. It yields the protein CAWSGVTGRSYEQYF.